This is a list of T cell receptor beta chains from one sample in a study of Ad26.COV2.S vaccination and SARS-CoV-2 variants. Generated by immunoSEQ multiplex PCR, the TCRdb table keeps only in-frame clones and is missing some. The sample yields more than 400,000 clones, 90% seen once. The sequencing here drew on peripheral blood, taken in a trial of Ad26.COV2.S vaccine versus placebo. The receptors stem from a person aged 18-65 years who received the Ad26.COV2.S COVID-19 vaccine or a placebo. CDR3s include the opening cysteine and the closing phenylalanine or tryptophan. The D gene is left open where the match is weak. Rows may omit the clone size; those that give it use once, few, many or a size class.

clone size: -; V gene: TRBV6-2/TRBV6-3; J gene: TRBJ2-3; D gene: TRBD2; CDR3 protein: CASSSGQGLAASTDTQYF; CDR3 DNA: TGTGCCAGCAGTTCGGGACAAGGACTAGCGGCTAGCACAGATACGCAGTATTTT
clone size: -; V gene: TRBV30; J gene: TRBJ1-3; D gene: -; CDR3 protein: CAWSFGSGVGNTIYF; CDR3 DNA: TGTGCCTGGAGTTTCGGCAGTGGGGTCGGAAACACCATATATTTT
clone size: -; V gene: TRBV19; J gene: TRBJ2-7; D gene: TRBD1; CDR3 protein: CASRPGQGPSEQYF; CDR3 DNA: TGTGCCAGTAGGCCGGGACAGGGGCCCTCCGAGCAGTACTTC
clone size: -; V gene: TRBV6-2/TRBV6-3; J gene: TRBJ1-5; D gene: -; CDR3 protein: CASSYPSTLPQHF; CDR3 DNA: TGTGCCAGCAGTTACCCCTCCACTCTCCCCCAGCATTTT
clone size: few; V gene: TRBV6-5; J gene: TRBJ2-2; D gene: TRBD2; CDR3 protein: CASNTDLAGYRELFF; CDR3 DNA: TGTGCCAGCAACACAGACCTAGCGGGATATAGGGAGCTGTTTTTT
clone size: -; V gene: TRBV25-1; J gene: TRBJ1-2; D gene: TRBD1; CDR3 protein: CASSGTHRGGYTF; CDR3 DNA: TGTGCCAGCAGTGGTACTCACAGGGGAGGCTACACCTTC
clone size: -; V gene: TRBV7-9; J gene: TRBJ2-7; D gene: -; CDR3 protein: CASSLKGHEQYF; CDR3 DNA: TGTGCCAGCAGCTTAAAGGGGCACGAGCAGTACTTC
clone size: -; V gene: TRBV9; J gene: TRBJ2-3; D gene: -; CDR3 protein: CASSQIGGTDTQYF; CDR3 DNA: TGTGCCAGCAGCCAAATCGGGGGCACAGATACGCAGTATTTT
clone size: -; V gene: TRBV24-1; J gene: TRBJ2-6; D gene: -; CDR3 protein: CATSGSAPSGANVLTF; CDR3 DNA: TGTGCCACCAGTGGGTCAGCCCCATCTGGGGCCAACGTCCTGACTTTC
clone size: -; V gene: TRBV18; J gene: TRBJ2-1; D gene: -; CDR3 protein: CASSPLRTGGSYNEQFF; CDR3 DNA: TGTGCCAGCTCACCACTGAGAACTGGGGGCTCCTACAATGAGCAGTTCTTC
clone size: -; V gene: TRBV7-9; J gene: TRBJ2-7; D gene: TRBD2; CDR3 protein: CASSRSSGQPYEQYF; CDR3 DNA: TGTGCCAGCAGCCGCTCTAGCGGGCAACCCTACGAGCAGTACTTC
clone size: -; V gene: TRBV9; J gene: TRBJ2-1; D gene: TRBD1; CDR3 protein: CASSGRVDRDEQFF; CDR3 DNA: TGTGCCAGCAGCGGTAGGGTGGACAGGGATGAGCAGTTCTTC
clone size: -; V gene: TRBV28; J gene: TRBJ1-4; D gene: TRBD1; CDR3 protein: CASTSTDRWGEKLFF; CDR3 DNA: TGTGCCAGCACCTCGACGGACAGGTGGGGTGAAAAACTGTTTTTT
clone size: -; V gene: TRBV28; J gene: TRBJ1-4; D gene: TRBD1; CDR3 protein: CASSFQGEGTNEKLFF; CDR3 DNA: TGTGCCAGCAGTTTCCAGGGGGAGGGAACTAATGAAAAACTGTTTTTT
clone size: -; V gene: TRBV11-2; J gene: TRBJ2-7; D gene: TRBD2; CDR3 protein: CASSLFPPEEASGDYEQYF; CDR3 DNA: TGTGCCAGCAGCTTGTTCCCACCGGAGGAGGCTAGCGGAGACTACGAGCAGTACTTC
clone size: -; V gene: TRBV3-1/TRBV3-2; J gene: TRBJ2-5; D gene: -; CDR3 protein: CASSQGAYQETQYF; CDR3 DNA: TGTGCCAGCAGCCAAGGTGCTTACCAAGAGACCCAGTACTTC
clone size: once; V gene: TRBV7-8; J gene: TRBJ1-2; D gene: TRBD1; CDR3 protein: CASSLNRGQGILYGYTF; CDR3 DNA: TGTGCCAGCAGCTTAAACCGGGGACAGGGGATTCTCTATGGCTACACCTTC
clone size: -; V gene: TRBV15; J gene: TRBJ2-6; D gene: -; CDR3 protein: CATSRDEGLDVYSGANVLTF; CDR3 DNA: TGTGCCACCAGCAGAGATGAGGGACTGGACGTATACTCTGGGGCCAACGTCCTGACTTTC
clone size: -; V gene: TRBV2; J gene: TRBJ2-5; D gene: -; CDR3 protein: CASSVETEETQYF; CDR3 DNA: TGTGCCAGCAGTGTCGAGACTGAAGAGACCCAGTACTTC